This TCR beta chain is drawn from a study of Graves' ophthalmopathy and Graves' hyperthyroidism. Over 18 months of follow-up, stable hyperthyroidism required that no ophthalmopathy appear. PBMCs were density-gradient isolated from around 10 ml fresh blood. RNA transcripts were the template, and TCR beta CDR3 regions were amplified from them. Second-round multiplex PCR came after a first-round RT-PCR that employed HTBI primers. MiXCR was run by TCRdb on the multiplex PCR reads, yielding one entry per CDR3 protein. The sample contains just over 400,000 distinct CDR3 sequences, roughly 20% of which appear only once. This clonotype was seen repeatedly, ten times or more. Its antigen is still unknown. The CDR3 is 15 residues long. CDR1 is DFQATT and CDR2 is SNEGSKA in the germline V gene (reference sequence). The junction had 9 bases not matched to a gene; V was cut back by 5 bases and J by 5 bases. Findings of the study overall: Blood contained most expanded thyroid clonotypes exceeding 0.001 frequency. With a specificity of roughly 72% and a sensitivity of roughly 71%, the model predicted ophthalmopathy progression.

Sequencing was performed on peripheral blood. The gene calls are TRBV20-1 and TRBJ2-4; 10 nucleotides agree with TRBD1. This receptor was obtained from a woman aged 18-35 years with stable Graves' hyperthyroidism. This CDR3 is CSAGATGGYENIQYF. The CDR3 bases are TGCAGTGCTGGGGCGACAGGGGGCTACGAAAACATTCAGTACTTC.